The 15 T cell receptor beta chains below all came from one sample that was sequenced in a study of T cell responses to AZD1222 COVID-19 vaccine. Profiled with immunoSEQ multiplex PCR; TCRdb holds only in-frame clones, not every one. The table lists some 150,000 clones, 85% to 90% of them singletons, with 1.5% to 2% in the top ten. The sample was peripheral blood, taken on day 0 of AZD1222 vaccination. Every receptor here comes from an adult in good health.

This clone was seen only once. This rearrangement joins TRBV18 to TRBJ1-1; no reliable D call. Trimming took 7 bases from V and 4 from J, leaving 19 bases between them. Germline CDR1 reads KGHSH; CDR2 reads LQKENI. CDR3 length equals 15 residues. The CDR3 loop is CASFSTMGSGTEAFF. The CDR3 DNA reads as TGTGCCAGCTTCAGTACCATGGGGTCGGGCACTGAAGCTTTCTTT.

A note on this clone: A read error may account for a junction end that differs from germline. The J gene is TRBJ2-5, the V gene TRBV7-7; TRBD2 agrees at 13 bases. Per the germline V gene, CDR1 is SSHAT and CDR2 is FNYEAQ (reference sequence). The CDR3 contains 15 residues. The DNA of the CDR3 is TGTGCTAGCAGCTTAAGGACTAGCGGGAGAGAGACCCAGTACTTC. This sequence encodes CASSLRTSGRETQYF.

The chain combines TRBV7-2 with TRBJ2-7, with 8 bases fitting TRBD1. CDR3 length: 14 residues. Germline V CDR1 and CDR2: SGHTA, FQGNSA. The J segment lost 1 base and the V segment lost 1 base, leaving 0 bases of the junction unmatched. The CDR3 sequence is CASSLGDRSYEQYF. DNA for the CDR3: TGTGCCAGCAGCTTAGGGGACAGGTCCTACGAGCAGTACTTC.

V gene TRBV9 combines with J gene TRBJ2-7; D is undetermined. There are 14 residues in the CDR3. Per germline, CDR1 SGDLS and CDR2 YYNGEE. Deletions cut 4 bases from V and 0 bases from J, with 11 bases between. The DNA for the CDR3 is TGTGCCAGCAGCCCTCCCGGAAGCTCCTACGAGCAGTACTTC. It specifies CASSPPGSSYEQYF.

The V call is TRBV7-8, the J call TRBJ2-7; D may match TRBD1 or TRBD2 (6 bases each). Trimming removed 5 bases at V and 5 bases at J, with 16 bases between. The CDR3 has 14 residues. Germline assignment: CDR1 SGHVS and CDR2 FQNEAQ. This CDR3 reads CASSPVGGRNEQYF. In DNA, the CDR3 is TGTGCCAGCAGCCCTGTGGGGGGCCGCAACGAGCAGTACTTC.

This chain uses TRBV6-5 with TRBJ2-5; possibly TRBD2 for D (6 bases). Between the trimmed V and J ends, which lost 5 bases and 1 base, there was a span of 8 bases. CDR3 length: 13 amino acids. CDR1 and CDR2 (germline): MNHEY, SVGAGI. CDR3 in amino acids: CASSLAIQETQYF. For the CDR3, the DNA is TGTGCCAGCAGTCTAGCGATCCAAGAGACCCAGTACTTC.

CDR3 residues: CASSNRRAGENTEAFF. CDR3 nucleotide sequence: TGTGCCAGCAGCAACCGCCGGGCGGGGGAGAACACTGAAGCTTTCTTT. The rearrangement uses TRBV21-1 and TRBJ1-1. TRBV21-1 is listed as a pseudogene. The CDR3 covers 16 residues.

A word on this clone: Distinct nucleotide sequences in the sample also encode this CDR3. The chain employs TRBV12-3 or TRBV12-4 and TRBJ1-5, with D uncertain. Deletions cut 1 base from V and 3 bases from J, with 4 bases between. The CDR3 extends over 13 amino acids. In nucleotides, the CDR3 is TGTGCCAGCAGTTTAGGCCCCAATCAGCCCCAGCATTTT. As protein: CASSLGPNQPQHF.

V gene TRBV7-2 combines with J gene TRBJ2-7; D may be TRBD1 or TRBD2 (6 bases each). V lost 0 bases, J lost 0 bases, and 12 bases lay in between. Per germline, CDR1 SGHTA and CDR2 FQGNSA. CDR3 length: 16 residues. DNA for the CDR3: TGTGCCAGCAGCTTAGCCGGGGGCCAGAGCTCCTACGAGCAGTACTTC. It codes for CASSLAGGQSSYEQYF.

As DNA, the CDR3 is TGTGCCAGCAGCAGAACAGGAGATAACTATGGCTACACCTTC. Protein sequence: CASSRTGDNYGYTF. The rearrangement uses TRBV2 and TRBJ1-2, with D perhaps TRBD1 (5 bases). This CDR3 has 14 residues. CDR1 SNHLY and CDR2 FYNNEI come from the germline V gene. Trimming shortened V by 6 bases and J by 1 base, and 12 bases separated the two germline ends.

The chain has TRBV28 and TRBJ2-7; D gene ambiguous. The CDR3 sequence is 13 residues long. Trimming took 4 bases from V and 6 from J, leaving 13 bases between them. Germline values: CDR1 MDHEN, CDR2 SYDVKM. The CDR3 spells CASSYGDIREQYV. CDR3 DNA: TGTGCCAGCAGTTATGGGGATATTCGCGAGCAGTACGTC.

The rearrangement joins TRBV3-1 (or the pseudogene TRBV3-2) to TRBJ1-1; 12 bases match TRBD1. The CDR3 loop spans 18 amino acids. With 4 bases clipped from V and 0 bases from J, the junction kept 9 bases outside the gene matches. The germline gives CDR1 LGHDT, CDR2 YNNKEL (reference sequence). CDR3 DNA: TGTGCCAGCAGCCGCGCCGGGACAGGGGGCCCCATGAACACTGAAGCTTTCTTT. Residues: CASSRAGTGGPMNTEAFF.

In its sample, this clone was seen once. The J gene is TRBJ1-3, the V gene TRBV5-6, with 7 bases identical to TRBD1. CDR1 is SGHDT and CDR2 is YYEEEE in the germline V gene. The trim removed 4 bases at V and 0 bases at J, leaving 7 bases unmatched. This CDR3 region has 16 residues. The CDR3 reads CASSRSPGGSGNTIYF. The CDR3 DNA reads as TGTGCCAGCAGCCGATCACCAGGGGGCTCTGGAAACACCATATATTTT.

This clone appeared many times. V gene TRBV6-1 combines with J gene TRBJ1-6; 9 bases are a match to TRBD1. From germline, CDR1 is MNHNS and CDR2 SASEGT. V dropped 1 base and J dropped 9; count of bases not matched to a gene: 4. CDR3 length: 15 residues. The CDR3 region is CASSEEGTGFSPLHF. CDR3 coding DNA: TGTGCCAGCAGTGAAGAGGGGACAGGGTTTTCACCCCTCCACTTT.

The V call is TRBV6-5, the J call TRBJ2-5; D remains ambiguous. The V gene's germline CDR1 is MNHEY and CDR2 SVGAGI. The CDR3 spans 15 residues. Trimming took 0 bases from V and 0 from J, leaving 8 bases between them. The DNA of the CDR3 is TGTGCCAGCAGTTACTCGAGAGACAACCAAGAGACCCAGTACTTC. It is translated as CASSYSRDNQETQYF.